This T cell receptor beta chain comes out of a study of blood T cell repertoires in COVID-19. Across the whole study: COVID-19 samples, acute and convalescent, were from the United States, Italy and Spain. In each case, the material was cDNA or gDNA derived from T cells, B-cell-depleted T cells, or PBMCs.

V lost 5 bases and J 2 bases, leaving 12 bases between the germline ends. The CDR3 extends over 14 amino acids. The germline CDR1 and CDR2 sequences are KGHSH and LQKENI. In the source study's methods: Amplification of reference gene primers provided the estimated nucleated cell counts. TCRdb keeps only in-frame clones here, not all; method: immunoSEQ multiplex PCR. That table furnishes V, J and clone size, whereas the DNA furnished D and trimming. The sample includes about 140,000 clones, about 77% of them seen just once. The material sequenced was peripheral blood. This TCR was recovered from a woman aged 45-65 years with active or convalescent COVID-19. This chain links TRBV18 with TRBJ2-5; no firm D call. This CDR3 is CASSTTNKQETQYF. Written as DNA, the CDR3 is TGTGCCAGCTCAACGACAAATAAACAAGAGACCCAGTACTTC.